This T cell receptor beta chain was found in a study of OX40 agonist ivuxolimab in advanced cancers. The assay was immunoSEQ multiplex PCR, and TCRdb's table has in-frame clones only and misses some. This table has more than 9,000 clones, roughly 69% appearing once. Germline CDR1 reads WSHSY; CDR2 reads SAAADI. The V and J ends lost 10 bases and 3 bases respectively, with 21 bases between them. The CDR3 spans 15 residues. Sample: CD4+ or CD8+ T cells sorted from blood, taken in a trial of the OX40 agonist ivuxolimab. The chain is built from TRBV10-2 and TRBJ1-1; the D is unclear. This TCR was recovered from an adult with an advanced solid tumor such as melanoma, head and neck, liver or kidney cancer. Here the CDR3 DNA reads TGCGCCACGTCCGCGCCCGGGGTCCTGGACACTGAAGCTTTCTTT. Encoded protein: CATSAPGVLDTEAFF.